The 10 T cell receptor beta chains below all came from one sample that was sequenced in a study of Ad26.COV2.S vaccination and SARS-CoV-2 variants (dated by TCRdb to the early 2020s). The treatment or condition label for this specimen denotes: over 15 received Ad26.COV2.S at low or high dose, single or two shots; about five received placebo; per-sample allocation not given. For vaccine and placebo recipients, repertoires were sequenced using samples collected on day 63 after the first injection. Library preparation used the immunoSEQ multiplex PCR assay. As stored in TCRdb, this immuneACCESS dataset retains in-frame rearrangements with V and J assigned. A fraction of the clones does not appear; measured against another copy, unresolved V genes explain less than half of the discrepancy, and the remainder lacks a known reason. The sample profile shows roughly 330,000 clones; roughly nine tenths of them were found once. The ten largest make up approximately 5% of the sample.

Sequencing used peripheral blood, obtained in a trial of Ad26.COV2.S vaccine versus placebo. These receptors all come from a person between 18 and 60 years old who received the Ad26.COV2.S COVID-19 vaccine or a placebo.

The rearrangement joins TRBV20-1 to TRBJ1-5; D not certain. CDR1 DFQATT and CDR2 SNEGSKA come from the germline V gene (reference sequence). This CDR3 has 11 amino acids. V gave up 0 bases and J gave up 9 bases, with 6 bases separating them. The CDR3 here is CSARDSGPQHF. For the CDR3, the DNA is TGCAGTGCTAGAGATAGTGGGCCCCAGCATTTT.

The V call is TRBV4-1, the J call TRBJ2-3, with a weak D call TRBD2 (6 bases). The CDR3 totals 18 residues. Germline V gene lookup returns CDR1 MGHRA and CDR2 YSYEKL. V lost 3 bases to trimming and J lost 0 bases, with 19 bases between them. The CDR3 loop is CASSQLPGLLSSTDTQYF. The DNA of the CDR3 is TGCGCCAGCAGCCAGCTTCCGGGACTTCTATCTAGCACAGATACGCAGTATTTT.

The rearrangement joins TRBV7-6 to TRBJ1-5; 9 bases are a match to TRBD1. CDR3 length: 17 residues. Germline CDR1 SGHVS, CDR2 FNYEAQ. Unmatched junction bases numbered 12, after V lost 4 bases and J lost 5 bases. CDR3 in amino acids: CASSSRPGQGADQPQHF. The CDR3 DNA follows: TGTGCCAGCAGCTCTAGGCCGGGACAGGGAGCGGATCAGCCCCAGCATTTT.

The gene calls are TRBV7-8 and TRBJ1-2; 7 nucleotides agree with TRBD1. V lost 5 bases, J lost 3 bases, and 9 bases stayed unmatched. Germline V gene data show CDR1 as SGHVS and CDR2 as FQNEAQ. The CDR3 extends over 15 amino acids. CDR3 bases: TGTGCCAGCAGCCCAAGGGACAGTGCACACTATGGCTACACCTTC. As protein: CASSPRDSAHYGYTF.

A single count supports this clone. The gene calls are TRBV19 and TRBJ1-2; D is unresolved. This CDR3 is built from 11 residues. Trimming removed 4 bases at V and 8 bases at J, with 8 bases between. Germline CDR1 reads LNHDA; CDR2 reads SQIVND (reference sequence). The CDR3 DNA reads as TGTGCCAGTAGTACCCCAAAGGGCTACACCTTC. Translating it yields CASSTPKGYTF.

The CDR3 coding sequence is TGCAGCCTTACACTGAACACTGAAGCTTTCTTT. This gives the protein CSLTLNTEAFF. The J gene is TRBJ1-1, the V gene TRBV20-1; no clear D gene. Germline lookup yields CDR1 DFQATT and CDR2 SNEGSKA (reference sequence). This CDR3 is 11 amino acids long.

The rearrangement uses TRBV4-1 and TRBJ2-3; TRBD2 agrees at 12 bases. Trimming took 5 bases from V and 4 from J; bases not matched to a gene: 10. Germline CDR1 MGHRA, CDR2 YSYEKL. This CDR3 contains 17 residues. The CDR3 nucleotides read TGCGCCAGCAGCACCCGGACTAGCGGGGAGCTAGCAGATACGCAGTATTTT. This translates into CASSTRTSGELADTQYF.

A note on this clone: Other DNA sequences in the sample encode the same CDR3. J is TRBJ1-1 and V is TRBV11-3; D remains ambiguous. V lost 2 bases, J lost 1 base, and 5 bases lay in between. The germline V gene has CDR1 SGHNT and CDR2 YENEEA. The CDR3 covers 13 residues. CDR3 coding DNA: TGTGCCAGCAGCTTAAGTGGGAACACTGAAGCTTTCTTT. Protein product: CASSLSGNTEAFF.

This clone is a singleton in its sample. The chain has TRBV7-9 and TRBJ2-1, with 7 bases identical to TRBD2. The CDR3 has 12 amino acids. Germline values: CDR1 SEHNR, CDR2 FQNEAQ (reference sequence). The CDR3, as DNA: TGTGCATCGGGGGGTATCTACAATGAGCAGTTCTTC. Translating gives CASGGIYNEQFF.

The CDR3 region has the DNA TGTGCCAGCAGCCCAAAACGGTATGACTATGGCTACACCTTC. Its translation is CASSPKRYDYGYTF. The rearrangement uses TRBV7-8 and TRBJ1-2; unclear D gene. This CDR3 contains 14 residues. V was trimmed by 5 bases and J by 3 bases, leaving 13 bases between them. Germline V lookup: CDR1 SGHVS, CDR2 FQNEAQ.